This T cell receptor beta chain was obtained from a study of Ad26.COV2.S vaccination and SARS-CoV-2 variants. Study-level background: By the intramuscular route, Ad26.COV2.S was given once, or twice 56 days apart.

Treatment here: approximately 18 received Ad26.COV2.S at low or high dose, single or two shots; roughly 5 received placebo; per-sample allocation not given. It was on day 63 after the first vaccine or placebo injection that samples were taken. This clone has more than one count but fewer than ten. The V gene's germline CDR1 is WNHNN and CDR2 SYGVQD (reference sequence). Trimming pared 3 bases from V and 2 bases from J, leaving 11 bases between. The CDR3 runs 14 residues. Measured with immunoSEQ multiplex PCR; TCRdb has only the in-frame clones, and not every one. The sample lists some 350,000 clones, more than 75% occurring once.

The origin of this receptor is a person aged 18-65 years who received the Ad26.COV2.S COVID-19 vaccine or a placebo. The sample in question was peripheral blood, obtained in a trial of Ad26.COV2.S vaccine versus placebo. The chain employs TRBV10-1 and TRBJ2-7; D assignment may be TRBD1 or TRBD2 (5 bases each). The CDR3: CASSDVGTAYEQYF. The CDR3 DNA follows: TGCGCCAGCAGTGATGTGGGGACCGCCTACGAGCAGTACTTC.